Each of the 15 T cell receptor beta chains below was sequenced from the same sample in a study of cytomegalovirus exposure and HLA in healthy donors. PCR employed 60 Vbeta and 13 Jbeta primers. The method was immunoSEQ multiplex PCR; TCRdb's version includes in-frame clones alone and lacks a portion of them. This sample carries 150,000 to 200,000 clones, just under 80% of them seen once, and the ten largest clones take approximately 6%. The sample consisted of PBMCs. Receptors were obtained from a young woman in good health and CMV-seropositive.

The chain couples TRBV18 to TRBJ1-1; D is perhaps TRBD1 (5 bases). Germline V gene data show CDR1 as KGHSH and CDR2 as LQKENI. The CDR3 is made up of 15 amino acids. V dropped 3 bases and J dropped 1 base, with 12 bases sitting between them. This CDR3 reads CASSPIGATNTEAFF. CDR3 DNA: TGTGCCAGCTCACCGATAGGGGCGACGAACACTGAAGCTTTCTTT.

The chain combines TRBV6-1 with TRBJ1-4; D unresolved. The CDR3 consists of 12 residues. Germline V gene data show CDR1 as MNHNS and CDR2 as SASEGT. V gave up 5 bases and J gave up 7 bases, with 8 bases separating them. CDR3 in DNA: TGTGCCAGCAGTTATGTCGTTGAAAAACTGTTTTTT. It encodes CASSYVVEKLFF.

CDR3 protein: CASSSGEGYTEAFF. DNA for the CDR3: TGTGCCAGCAGTTCGGGGGAGGGTTACACTGAAGCTTTCTTT. The rearrangement joins TRBV6-5 to TRBJ1-1, with D tentatively TRBD1 (5 bases). This CDR3 region has 14 residues. Germline assignment: CDR1 MNHEY and CDR2 SVGAGI. Trimming shortened V by 4 bases and J by 3 bases, and 12 bases separated the two germline ends.

A single count supports this clone. The CDR3, as DNA: TGTGCCACTGGCCTCGGGGTGTATGGCTACACCTTC. It is translated as CATGLGVYGYTF. The chain recombines TRBV2 with TRBJ1-2, with no clear D. CDR3 size: 12 residues. Trimming stripped 10 bases from V and 5 bases from J, with 14 bases between. Germline assignment: CDR1 SNHLY and CDR2 FYNNEI.

J is TRBJ2-3 and V is TRBV29-1; tentative D call: TRBD1 (5 bases). Trimming left V 3 bases short and J 4 bases short, with 23 bases between. This CDR3 is 17 amino acids long. CDR1 SQVTM and CDR2 ANQGSEA come from the germline V gene. This CDR3 reads CSVDTVLLGQGSDTQYF. The CDR3 nucleotides are TGCAGCGTTGATACGGTTCTCTTAGGGCAGGGTTCAGATACGCAGTATTTT.

The sample holds a few counts of this clone. This chain uses TRBV7-2 with TRBJ1-1; 7 nucleotides agree with TRBD1. V lost 3 bases, J lost 10 bases, and 5 bases stayed unmatched. The germline gives CDR1 SGHTA, CDR2 FQGNSA. CDR3 length: 12 residues. The CDR3, as DNA: TGTGCCAGCAGCTTTGAGGGGGCTGCAGCTTTCTTT. Translated: CASSFEGAAAFF.

The chain couples TRBV9 to TRBJ2-7; TRBD1 matches 7 bases. CDR1 is SGDLS, CDR2 YYNGEE, per germline. This CDR3 has 15 residues. The J segment lost 1 base and the V segment lost 4 bases, leaving 8 bases of the junction unmatched. CDR3 nucleotides: TGTGCCAGCAGCCCCGCCCGGGACAGATCCTACGAGCAGTACTTC. This codes for CASSPARDRSYEQYF.

The genes are TRBV5-6 and TRBJ2-5, with D maybe TRBD2 (5 bases). TRBJ2-7 matches the DNA end more closely, so the J call is doubtful. Germline V gives CDR1 SGHDT, CDR2 YYEEEE. The CDR3 length is 15 residues. The CDR3 DNA sequence: TGTGCCAGCAGCACTGAGGTTGGCGGGCCCCGCGAGCAGTACTTC. Translated: CASSTEVGGPREQYF.

The chain employs TRBV9 and TRBJ1-3; D remains unclear. Between the trimmed V and J ends, which lost 3 bases and 0 bases, there was a span of 4 bases. This CDR3 spans 13 amino acids. In germline, CDR1 is SGDLS, CDR2 YYNGEE. The CDR3 region is CASSESSGNTIYF. The CDR3 coding sequence is TGTGCCAGCAGCGAGAGCTCTGGAAACACCATATATTTT.

This clone occurred once. The rearrangement links TRBV6-1 to TRBJ2-5; D gene ambiguous. The V end lost 6 bases, the J end lost 5 bases, and 10 bases lay between the germline ends. Germline V lookup: CDR1 MNHNS, CDR2 SASEGT. This CDR3 is built from 12 residues. CDR3 sequence (DNA): TGTGCCAGCAGACTGTCCACTGAGACCCAGTACTTC. Amino acids: CASRLSTETQYF.

The V gene is TRBV7-9, the J gene TRBJ1-5; 12 bases are shared with TRBD1. Trimming at V came to 7 bases and at J to 4 bases, leaving 5 bases not matched to a gene. The CDR3 extends over 15 amino acids. Germline V lookup: CDR1 SEHNR, CDR2 FQNEAQ (reference sequence). The CDR3: CASTPGQGANQPQHF. CDR3 nucleotide sequence: TGTGCCAGCACCCCGGGACAGGGGGCAAATCAGCCCCAGCATTTT.

This chain links TRBV6-1 with TRBJ1-5; possible D gene TRBD1, 5 bases. Germline CDR1 reads MNHNS; CDR2 reads SASEGT. The ends were cut back, 6 bases at V and 7 bases at J, with 19 bases in the middle. CDR3 length: 15 residues. CDR3 protein: CASSLEPQGTQPQHF. The CDR3 bases are TGTGCCAGCAGCCTAGAGCCCCAGGGTACCCAGCCCCAGCATTTT.

V and J are TRBV2 and TRBJ1-4; a possible D gene is TRBD1 (5 bases). CDR1 is SNHLY and CDR2 is FYNNEI in the germline V gene. The V gene lost 4 bases and the J gene lost 7 bases, with 10 bases spanning the gap. This CDR3 comprises 13 residues. CDR3 sequence reads: CASSGQGSEKLFF. The CDR3 DNA follows: TGTGCCAGCAGTGGGCAGGGTTCTGAAAAACTGTTTTTT.

The rearrangement links TRBV6-5 to TRBJ1-2; TRBD1 is a possible D gene (5 bases). The V end lost 8 bases, the J end lost 4 bases, and 14 bases lay between the germline ends. CDR1 and CDR2 (germline): MNHEY, SVGAGI. This CDR3 has 13 amino acids. CDR3: CASRAPQGYGYTF. DNA for the CDR3: TGTGCCAGCCGCGCTCCGCAGGGCTATGGCTACACCTTC.

The chain is built from TRBV28 and TRBJ2-3, with 7 bases fitting TRBD1. The length of the CDR3 is 15 residues. CDR1 is MDHEN, CDR2 SYDVKM, per germline. The V gene end was trimmed by 4 bases and the J gene end by 2 bases; junction bases not matched to a gene: 6. The CDR3 nucleotides are TGTGCCAGCAGTTCGACAGGGACACACACAGATACGCAGTATTTT. It encodes CASSSTGTHTDTQYF.